Following are 29 T cell receptor beta chains from one sample sequenced in a study of early T cells in non-severe SARS-CoV-2 infection. In TCRdb, the 5' RACE reads were re-called with MiXCR into one record per CDR3 protein. The sample lists 30,000 to 35,000 distinct CDR3 sequences, approximately 7.1% occurring once. Source: whole blood, taken at baseline. The receptors were sampled from an adult who was a healthcare worker with PCR-confirmed SARS-CoV-2 infection or an uninfected control (not recorded which).

This chain joins TRBV5-1 and TRBJ2-3, with D possibly being TRBD2 (6 bases). The CDR3 sequence is 15 residues long. The germline V and J ends were trimmed by 4 bases and 2 bases, with 14 bases remaining between them. The germline V gene has CDR1 SGHRS and CDR2 YFSETQ. The CDR3 here is CASSLLPGLTDTQYF. In DNA form, the CDR3 reads TGCGCCAGCAGCCTGCTTCCGGGACTCACAGATACGCAGTATTTT.

This clonotype was recorded at least ten times. The rearrangement joins TRBV9 to TRBJ2-1, with TRBD2 identical over 9 bases. Per the germline V gene, CDR1 is SGDLS and CDR2 is YYNGEE. The CDR3 runs 16 residues. Trimming took 4 bases from V and 9 from J; bases not matched to a gene: 14. The CDR3, as DNA: TGTGCCAGCAGCCCCTACGGTAGCGGGAGCGCACGTGAGCAGTTCTTC. This gives the protein CASSPYGSGSAREQFF.

V usage is TRBV4-1 and J usage is TRBJ1-1, with TRBD1 identical over 11 bases. The germline gives CDR1 MGHRA, CDR2 YSYEKL. This CDR3 has 15 residues. Unmatched junction bases numbered 8, after V lost 4 bases and J lost 7 bases. The CDR3 here is CASSLGQGAGGEAFF. DNA for the CDR3: TGCGCCAGCAGCCTAGGACAGGGGGCAGGGGGTGAAGCTTTCTTT.

V usage is TRBV20-1 and J usage is TRBJ2-3; D not resolved. Trimming shortened V by 3 bases and J by 2 bases, and 9 bases separated the two germline ends. The CDR3 sequence is 13 residues long. The germline gives CDR1 DFQATT, CDR2 SNEGSKA (reference sequence). The CDR3 protein is CSARVAFTDTQYF. Here the CDR3 DNA reads TGCAGTGCTAGGGTGGCCTTCACAGATACGCAGTATTTT.

The table lists this clonotype with many counts. The chain has TRBV12-3 or TRBV12-4 and TRBJ2-7; D perhaps matches TRBD2 (7 bases). The CDR3 extends over 15 amino acids. V was pared by 3 bases and J by 4 bases, with 16 bases between. CDR3 DNA sequence: TGTGCCAGCAGTTTGGGAGGGGAGGGGGTTTACGAGCAGTACTTC. Translated: CASSLGGEGVYEQYF.

The table lists this clonotype with many counts. The chain employs TRBV5-1 and TRBJ2-7; D might be TRBD1 (6 bases). The CDR3 contains 15 residues. Germline V gene sequence: CDR1 SGHRS, CDR2 YFSETQ. Trimming took off 1 base at V and 3 bases at J, with 14 bases between the two ends. CDR3 in amino acids: CASSLRAGVDYEQYF. Written as DNA, the CDR3 is TGCGCCAGCAGCTTGAGGGCAGGGGTGGACTACGAGCAGTACTTC.

The CDR3 region is CASSYSLRGLNSPLHF. The DNA of the CDR3 is TGTGCCAGCAGTTACTCGTTAAGGGGGTTGAATTCACCCCTCCACTTT. The rearrangement links TRBV6-5 to TRBJ1-6, with a possible D match to TRBD1 (6 bases). Trimming pared 0 bases from V and 7 bases from J, leaving 13 bases between. Germline-derived CDR1 and CDR2 are MNHEY and SVGAGI. This CDR3 is 16 amino acids long.

The chain joins TRBV9 to TRBJ2-3; TRBD2 aligns across 9 bases. Germline V gene lookup returns CDR1 SGDLS and CDR2 YYNGEE. The CDR3 covers 18 residues. Trimming at V came to 2 bases and at J to 0 bases, leaving 10 bases not matched to a gene. The DNA for the CDR3 is TGTGCCAGCAGCGTTGAGGACCCGACTAGCGGTAGCACAGATACGCAGTATTTT. Translation gives CASSVEDPTSGSTDTQYF.

This clonotype was detected a few times. V gene TRBV2 combines with J gene TRBJ2-7; no firm D call. Trimming removed 2 bases from V and 3 bases from J, with 5 bases in between. The CDR3 extends over 12 amino acids. The V gene's germline CDR1 is SNHLY and CDR2 FYNNEI. The CDR3 loop reads CASSELNYEQYV. The CDR3, as DNA: TGTGCCAGCAGTGAACTAAACTACGAGCAGTACGTC.

The J gene is TRBJ2-5, the V gene TRBV20-1; possibly TRBD2 for D (7 bases). Trimming pared 4 bases from V and 5 bases from J, leaving 17 bases between. This CDR3 is built from 14 residues. The germline gives CDR1 DFQATT, CDR2 SNEGSKA (reference sequence). The CDR3 coding sequence is TGCAGTGCTAATAGCGCCGGGGGGCCCGAGACCCAGTACTTC. Translating gives CSANSAGGPETQYF.

The rearrangement joins TRBV9 to TRBJ2-5, with D perhaps TRBD1 or TRBD2 (5 bases each). This CDR3 is built from 15 residues. In germline, CDR1 is SGDLS, CDR2 YYNGEE. Trimming left V 2 bases short and J 2 bases short, with 13 bases between. The CDR3 is CASSVMGEIQETQYF. Here the CDR3 DNA reads TGTGCCAGCAGCGTTATGGGGGAAATTCAAGAGACCCAGTACTTC.

This clonotype is labeled medium-sized. The chain links TRBV5-8 to TRBJ2-1, with 9 bases lining up with TRBD1. The CDR3 contains 14 residues. Per the germline V gene, CDR1 is SGHTS and CDR2 is YDEGEE. The ends lost 0 bases at V and 5 bases at J; junction bases unmatched: 0. The DNA of the CDR3 is TGTGCCAGCAGCTTGGGGACAGGGGACAATGAGCAGTTCTTC. Translating gives CASSLGTGDNEQFF.

This clonotype was observed many times. This sequence joins TRBV5-1 and TRBJ2-1; D unresolved. This CDR3 is built from 15 residues. Trimming took 4 bases from V and 2 from J, leaving 13 bases between them. Germline values: CDR1 SGHRS, CDR2 YFSETQ. Here the CDR3 DNA reads TGCGCCAGCAGCACCTCCCTCGGAACCTACAATGAGCAGTTCTTC. As protein: CASSTSLGTYNEQFF.

The chain has TRBV29-1 and TRBJ2-2; perhaps TRBD1 as D (6 bases). The V gene's germline CDR1 is SQVTM and CDR2 ANQGSEA. This CDR3 has 13 amino acids. The V gene lost 3 bases and the J gene lost 6 bases, with 11 bases spanning the gap. CDR3 region: CSVETGASGELFF. CDR3 DNA sequence: TGCAGCGTTGAGACAGGAGCCTCCGGGGAGCTGTTTTTT.

This clonotype came up a few times. The V and J genes are TRBV4-1 and TRBJ1-6; D is perhaps TRBD1 (5 bases). Per the germline V gene, CDR1 is MGHRA and CDR2 is YSYEKL. With 1 base removed from V and 7 bases from J, the gap between germline ends came to 8 bases. This CDR3 comprises 14 residues. CDR3 sequence reads: CASSQGDRNSPLHF. The CDR3 nucleotides read TGCGCCAGCAGCCAAGGAGACAGAAATTCACCCCTCCACTTT.

This clonotype was recorded many times. V and J are TRBV7-9 and TRBJ1-1, with D perhaps matching TRBD1 (6 bases). Trimming pared 5 bases from V and 3 bases from J, leaving 13 bases between. CDR3 size: 14 residues. The germline V gene encodes CDR1 SEHNR and CDR2 FQNEAQ (reference sequence). The CDR3 nucleotides read TGTGCCAGCAGCCAAAAACAGGGTTACACTGAAGCTTTCTTT. This sequence encodes CASSQKQGYTEAFF.

This rearrangement joins TRBV20-1 to TRBJ2-5; 7 positions match TRBD1. The V gene's germline CDR1 is DFQATT and CDR2 SNEGSKA (reference sequence). The CDR3 runs 13 residues. The ends lost 7 bases at V and 1 base at J; junction bases unmatched: 6. CDR3 sequence reads: CSVWDRLQETQYF. For the CDR3, the DNA is TGCAGTGTTTGGGACAGACTCCAAGAGACCCAGTACTTC.

This clonotype was detected many times. This sequence joins TRBV9 and TRBJ2-7, with D unclear. Trimming removed 4 bases from V and 3 bases from J, with 11 bases in between. The germline gives CDR1 SGDLS, CDR2 YYNGEE. This CDR3 comprises 13 residues. CDR3 residues: CASSLGLNYEQYF. The CDR3 DNA reads TGTGCCAGCAGCCTGGGCCTTAACTACGAGCAGTACTTC.

The V gene is TRBV6-2 or TRBV6-3, the J gene TRBJ2-7; D is uncertain. Germline V gene sequence: CDR1 MNHEY, CDR2 SVGEGT. The V gene lost 2 bases and the J gene lost 3 bases, with 17 bases spanning the gap. The CDR3 length is 16 residues. The CDR3 DNA reads as TGTGCCAGCAGTTACCAAGCTTTCTCGGGCAGCTACGAGCAGTACTTC. This encodes CASSYQAFSGSYEQYF.

This clonotype was found many times. The CDR3 loop is CASSPGQVNSPLHF. CDR3 nucleotides: TGTGCCAGCAGCCCGGGACAGGTTAATTCACCCCTCCACTTT. V is TRBV7-3 and J is TRBJ1-6, with 8 bases lining up with TRBD1. Germline values: CDR1 SGHTA, CDR2 FQGTGA. J was trimmed by 6 bases and V by 5 bases; bases with no gene match: 3. The length of the CDR3 is 14 residues.

V gene TRBV7-3 combines with J gene TRBJ2-3; 9 bases line up with TRBD1. J lost 3 bases, V lost 1 base, and 11 bases had no gene match. Germline lookup yields CDR1 SGHTA and CDR2 FQGTGA. The length of the CDR3 is 18 residues. The CDR3 here is CASSLRPPTGGETDTQYF. CDR3 sequence (DNA): TGTGCCAGCAGCTTAAGACCCCCGACAGGGGGTGAGACAGATACGCAGTATTTT.

A few counts support this clonotype. The junction and the germline gene differ at one end; a read error may be behind it. This CDR3 reads CASNATGSTNEKLLF. The CDR3 nucleotides are TGTGCCAGCAACGCCACAGGGTCAACTAATGAAAAACTGCTTTTT. The chain has TRBV27 and TRBJ1-4, with D possibly TRBD1 on 6 matching bases. This CDR3 has 15 amino acids. Germline values: CDR1 MNHEY, CDR2 SMNVEV (reference sequence).

A few counts support this clonotype. The V gene is TRBV5-1, the J gene TRBJ1-1; D is perhaps TRBD1 (5 bases). CDR3 length equals 16 residues. Germline CDR1 is SGHRS and CDR2 is YFSETQ. Between the trimmed V and J ends, which lost 1 base and 0 bases, there was a span of 13 bases. CDR3 amino acids: CASSLSSGQMNTEAFF. In DNA form, the CDR3 reads TGCGCCAGCAGCTTGTCCAGCGGACAAATGAACACTGAAGCTTTCTTT.

This clonotype was observed at least ten times. The chain uses TRBV28 and TRBJ2-2; 8 nucleotides match TRBD1. Looked up from germline, CDR1 is MDHEN and CDR2 is SYDVKM. CDR3 length equals 16 residues. The V segment lost 6 bases and the J segment 2 bases; nucleotides outside the gene matches: 8. CDR3 amino acids: CASSPGQGANTGELFF. The CDR3, as DNA: TGTGCCAGCAGCCCTGGACAGGGCGCCAACACCGGGGAGCTGTTTTTT.

The chain carries TRBV5-5 and TRBJ2-6; 14 positions match TRBD2. Germline-derived CDR1 and CDR2 are SGHKS and YYEKEE (reference sequence). This CDR3 spans 17 amino acids. The J segment lost 2 bases and the V segment lost 3 bases, leaving 1 base of the junction unmatched. The CDR3 loop is CASSWTSGRPGANVLTF. CDR3 DNA: TGTGCCAGCAGCTGGACTAGCGGGAGGCCTGGGGCCAACGTCCTGACTTTC. Full variable domain (remainder filled in from reference TRBV5-5 and TRBJ2-6): DAGVTQSPTHLIKTRGQQVTLRCSPISGHKSVSWYQQVLGQGPQFIFQYYEKEERGRGNFPDRFSARQFPNYSSELNVNALLLGDSALYLCASSWTSGRPGANVLTFGAGSRLTVL.

At least ten counts were recorded for this clonotype. V gene TRBV20-1 combines with J gene TRBJ2-1; D might be TRBD1 (5 bases). Germline CDR1 DFQATT, CDR2 SNEGSKA (reference sequence). The length of the CDR3 is 15 residues. Trimming left V 6 bases short and J 3 bases short, with 18 bases between. The CDR3 sequence is CSATTTEIHYNEQFF. The CDR3 nucleotides are TGCAGTGCCACAACGACAGAGATCCACTACAATGAGCAGTTCTTC.

This clonotype has only a few counts. The gene calls are TRBV2 and TRBJ2-1; TRBD2 matches at 9 bases. V lost 0 bases to trimming and J lost 4 bases; unmatched junction nucleotides: 4. The CDR3 has 16 residues. Germline CDR1 and CDR2: SNHLY and FYNNEI. CDR3: CASSEARLAGYNEQFF. The CDR3 nucleotides read TGTGCCAGCAGTGAAGCGCGCCTAGCGGGGTACAATGAGCAGTTCTTC.

With respect to this clonotype: A junction boundary mismatches the germline segment, possibly from a read error. The chain has TRBV5-1 and TRBJ2-2; 8 bases are a match to TRBD1. CDR1 and CDR2 from the germline V gene are SGHRS and YFSETQ. The CDR3 contains 14 residues. For the CDR3, the DNA is TGCGCCAGCACCTTGGACAGGGAGCACGGGGAGCTGTTTTTT. Translating gives CASTLDREHGELFF.

This clonotype showed up many times. This chain's CDR3 is CASSLASGRKNSPLHF. The CDR3 DNA reads as TGTGCCAGCAGCTTAGCGTCCGGCAGAAAAAATTCACCCCTCCACTTT. The genes are TRBV7-9 and TRBJ1-6; D unresolved. The CDR3 totals 16 residues. The germline V and J ends were trimmed by 0 bases and 7 bases, with 13 bases remaining between them. Looked up from germline, CDR1 is SEHNR and CDR2 is FQNEAQ (reference sequence).